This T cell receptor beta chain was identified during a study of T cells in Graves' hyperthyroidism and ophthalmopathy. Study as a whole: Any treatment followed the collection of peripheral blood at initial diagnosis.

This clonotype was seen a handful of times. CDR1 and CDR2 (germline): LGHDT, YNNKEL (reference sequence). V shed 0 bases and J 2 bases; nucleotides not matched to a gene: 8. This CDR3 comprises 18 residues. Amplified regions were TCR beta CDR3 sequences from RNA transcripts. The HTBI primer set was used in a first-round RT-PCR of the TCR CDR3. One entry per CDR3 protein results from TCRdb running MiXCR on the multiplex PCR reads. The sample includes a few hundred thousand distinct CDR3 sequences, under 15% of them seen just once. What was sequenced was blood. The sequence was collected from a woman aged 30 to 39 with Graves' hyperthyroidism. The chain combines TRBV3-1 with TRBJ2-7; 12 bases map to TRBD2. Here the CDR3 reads CASSQDRRTSGKTYEQYF. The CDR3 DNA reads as TGTGCCAGCAGCCAAGATAGGCGGACTAGCGGGAAGACCTACGAGCAGTACTTC.